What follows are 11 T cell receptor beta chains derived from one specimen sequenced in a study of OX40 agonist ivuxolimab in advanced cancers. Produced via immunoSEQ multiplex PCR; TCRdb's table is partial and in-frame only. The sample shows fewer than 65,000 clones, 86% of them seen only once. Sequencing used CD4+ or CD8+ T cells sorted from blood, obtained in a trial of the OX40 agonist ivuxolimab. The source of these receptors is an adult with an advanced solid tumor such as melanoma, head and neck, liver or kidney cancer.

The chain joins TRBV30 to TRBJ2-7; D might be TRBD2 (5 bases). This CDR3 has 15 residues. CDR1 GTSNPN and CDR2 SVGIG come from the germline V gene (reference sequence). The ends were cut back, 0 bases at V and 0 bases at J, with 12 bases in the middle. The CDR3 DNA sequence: TGTGCCTGGAGTGTACGGGGTAGCGCCTCCTACGAGCAGTACTTC. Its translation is CAWSVRGSASYEQYF.

The CDR3 sequence: CASSEATSGSYNEQFF. The CDR3 DNA sequence: TGTGCCAGCAGTGAAGCAACTAGCGGGAGCTACAATGAGCAGTTCTTC. The chain has TRBV2 and TRBJ2-1; 11 bases are a match to TRBD2. The CDR3 loop spans 16 amino acids. Trimming at V came to 0 bases and at J to 3 bases, leaving 1 base not matched to a gene. CDR1 and CDR2 from the germline V gene are SNHLY and FYNNEI.

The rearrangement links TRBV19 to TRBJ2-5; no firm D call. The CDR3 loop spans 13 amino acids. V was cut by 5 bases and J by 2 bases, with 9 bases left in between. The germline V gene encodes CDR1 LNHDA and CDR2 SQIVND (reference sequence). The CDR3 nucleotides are TGTGCCAGTAGTGTCAGTATTCAAGAGACCCAGTACTTC. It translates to CASSVSIQETQYF.

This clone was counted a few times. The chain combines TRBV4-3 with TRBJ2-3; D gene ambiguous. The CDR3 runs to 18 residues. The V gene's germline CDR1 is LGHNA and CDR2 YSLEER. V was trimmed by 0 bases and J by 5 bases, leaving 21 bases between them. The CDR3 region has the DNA TGCGCCAGCAGCCAAGATCCCTCGGCCCTTGAGTGGGGAGATACGCAGTATTTT. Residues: CASSQDPSALEWGDTQYF.

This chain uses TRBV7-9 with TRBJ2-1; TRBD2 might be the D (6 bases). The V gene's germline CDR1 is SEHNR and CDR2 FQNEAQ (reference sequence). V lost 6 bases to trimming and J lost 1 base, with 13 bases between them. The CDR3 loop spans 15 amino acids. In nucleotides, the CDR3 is TGTGCCAGCAGTTACGGGGGACGGTCCTACAATGAGCAGTTCTTC. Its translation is CASSYGGRSYNEQFF.

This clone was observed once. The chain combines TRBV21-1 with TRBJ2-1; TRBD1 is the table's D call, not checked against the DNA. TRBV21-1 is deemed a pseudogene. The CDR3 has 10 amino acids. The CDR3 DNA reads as TGTGCCAGCATCAGGAATGAGCAGTTCTTC. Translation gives CASIRNEQFF.

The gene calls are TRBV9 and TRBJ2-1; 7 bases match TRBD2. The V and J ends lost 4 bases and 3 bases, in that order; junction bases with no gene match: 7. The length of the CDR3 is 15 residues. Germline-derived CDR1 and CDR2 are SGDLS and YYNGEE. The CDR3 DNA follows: TGTGCCAGCAGCCCCCGACTAGCTAACTACAATGAGCAGTTCTTC. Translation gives CASSPRLANYNEQFF.

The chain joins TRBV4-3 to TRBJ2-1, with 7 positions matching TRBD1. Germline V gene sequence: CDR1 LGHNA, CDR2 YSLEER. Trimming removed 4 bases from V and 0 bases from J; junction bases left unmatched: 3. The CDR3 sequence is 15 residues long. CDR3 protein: CASSPQGPSYNEQFF. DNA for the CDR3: TGCGCCAGCAGCCCACAGGGGCCCTCCTACAATGAGCAGTTCTTC.

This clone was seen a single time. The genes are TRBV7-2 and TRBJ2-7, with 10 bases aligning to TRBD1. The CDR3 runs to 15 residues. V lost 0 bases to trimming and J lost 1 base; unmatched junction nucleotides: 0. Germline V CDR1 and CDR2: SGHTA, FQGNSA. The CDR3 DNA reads TGTGCCAGCAGCTTAGCGGGACAGGGGTCCTACGAGCAGTACTTC. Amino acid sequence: CASSLAGQGSYEQYF.

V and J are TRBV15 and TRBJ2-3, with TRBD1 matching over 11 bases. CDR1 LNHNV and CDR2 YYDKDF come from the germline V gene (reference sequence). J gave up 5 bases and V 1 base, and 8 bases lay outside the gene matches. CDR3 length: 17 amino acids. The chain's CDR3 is CATSRVIGQGAVDTQYF. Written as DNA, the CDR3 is TGTGCCACCAGCAGAGTAATCGGACAGGGGGCGGTAGATACGCAGTATTTT.

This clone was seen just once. The CDR3, as DNA: TGTGCCAGTAGTCCTACTAGCGTCGAGGCCAATGAGCAGTTCTTC. It codes for CASSPTSVEANEQFF. The rearrangement links TRBV19 to TRBJ2-1; 7 nucleotides line up with TRBD2. The CDR3 totals 15 residues. V lost 5 bases to trimming and J lost 6 bases; unmatched junction nucleotides: 10. From germline, CDR1 is LNHDA and CDR2 SQIVND (reference sequence). The entire variable domain, with the rest obtained from reference TRBV19 and TRBJ2-1, is as follows: DGGITQSPKYLFRKEGQNVTLSCEQNLNHDAMYWYRQDPGQGLRLIYYSQIVNDFQKGDIAEGYSVSREKKESFPLTVTSAQKNPTAFYLCASSPTSVEANEQFFGPGTRLTVL.